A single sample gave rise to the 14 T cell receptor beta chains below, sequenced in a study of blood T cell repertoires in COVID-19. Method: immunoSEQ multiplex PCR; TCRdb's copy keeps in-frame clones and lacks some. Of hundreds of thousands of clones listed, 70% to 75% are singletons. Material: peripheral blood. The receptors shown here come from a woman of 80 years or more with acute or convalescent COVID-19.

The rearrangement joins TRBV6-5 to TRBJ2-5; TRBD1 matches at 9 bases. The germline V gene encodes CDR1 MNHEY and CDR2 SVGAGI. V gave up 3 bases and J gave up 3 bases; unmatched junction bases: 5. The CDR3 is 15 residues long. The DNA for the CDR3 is TGTGCCAGCAGTTATCCGGGACAGGGAAAAGAGACCCAGTACTTC. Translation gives CASSYPGQGKETQYF.

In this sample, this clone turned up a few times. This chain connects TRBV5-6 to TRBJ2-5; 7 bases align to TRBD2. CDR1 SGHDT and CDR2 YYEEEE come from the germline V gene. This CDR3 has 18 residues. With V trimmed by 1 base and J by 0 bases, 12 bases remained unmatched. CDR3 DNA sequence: TGTGCCAGCAGCTTGTTAATTCAACTGCTAGCGGACCAAGAGACCCAGTACTTC. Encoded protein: CASSLLIQLLADQETQYF.

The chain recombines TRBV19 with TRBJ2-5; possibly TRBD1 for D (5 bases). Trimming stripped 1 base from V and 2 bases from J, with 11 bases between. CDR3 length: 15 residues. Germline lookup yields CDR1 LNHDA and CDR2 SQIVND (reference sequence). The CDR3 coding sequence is TGTGCCAGTAGTATAGCCAGGACACAACAAGAGACCCAGTACTTC. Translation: CASSIARTQQETQYF.

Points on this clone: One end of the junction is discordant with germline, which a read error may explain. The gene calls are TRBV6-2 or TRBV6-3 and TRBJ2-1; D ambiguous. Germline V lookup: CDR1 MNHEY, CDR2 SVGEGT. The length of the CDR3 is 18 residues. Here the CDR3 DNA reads TGTGCCAGCAGTTACACGCATCTCCGATGGAGCTCCAACAATGAGCAGTTCTTC. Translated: CASSYTHLRWSSNNEQFF.

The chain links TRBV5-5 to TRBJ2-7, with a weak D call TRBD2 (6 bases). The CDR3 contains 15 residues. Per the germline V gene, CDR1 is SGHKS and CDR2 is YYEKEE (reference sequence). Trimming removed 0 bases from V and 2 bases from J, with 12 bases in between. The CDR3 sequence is CASSLEAGRTYEQYF. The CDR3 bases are TGTGCCAGCAGCTTGGAGGCAGGGAGGACCTACGAGCAGTACTTC.

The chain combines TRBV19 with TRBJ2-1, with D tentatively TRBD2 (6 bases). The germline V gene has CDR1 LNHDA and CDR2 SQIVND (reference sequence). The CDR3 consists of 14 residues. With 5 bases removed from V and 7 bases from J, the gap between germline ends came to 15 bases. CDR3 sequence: CASSPLALRNEQFF. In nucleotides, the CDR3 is TGTGCCAGTAGTCCCCTAGCGTTAAGAAATGAGCAGTTCTTC.

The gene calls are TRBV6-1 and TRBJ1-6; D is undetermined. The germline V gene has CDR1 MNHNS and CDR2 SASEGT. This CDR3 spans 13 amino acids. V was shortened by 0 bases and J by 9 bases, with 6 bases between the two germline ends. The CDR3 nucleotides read TGTGCCAGCAGTGAAGCAACGGTTTCACCCCTCCACTTT. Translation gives CASSEATVSPLHF.

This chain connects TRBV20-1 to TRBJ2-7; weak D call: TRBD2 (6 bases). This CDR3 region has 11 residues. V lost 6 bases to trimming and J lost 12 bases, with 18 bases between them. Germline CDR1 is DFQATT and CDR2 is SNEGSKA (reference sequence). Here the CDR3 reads CSAEAGRVVYF. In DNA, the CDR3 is TGCAGTGCGGAAGCGGGCAGGGTTGTGTACTTC.

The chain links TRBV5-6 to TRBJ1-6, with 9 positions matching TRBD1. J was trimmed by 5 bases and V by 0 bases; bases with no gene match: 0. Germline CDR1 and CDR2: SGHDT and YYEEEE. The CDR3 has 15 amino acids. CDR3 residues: CASSLGDRDNSPLHF. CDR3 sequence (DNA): TGTGCCAGCAGCTTGGGGGACAGGGATAATTCACCCCTCCACTTT.

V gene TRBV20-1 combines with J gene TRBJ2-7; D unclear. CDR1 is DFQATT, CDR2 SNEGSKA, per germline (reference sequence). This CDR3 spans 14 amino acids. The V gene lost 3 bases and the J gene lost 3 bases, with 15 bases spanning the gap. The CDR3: CSASLFGGNYEQYF. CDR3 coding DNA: TGCAGTGCTAGTTTATTCGGCGGAAACTACGAGCAGTACTTC.

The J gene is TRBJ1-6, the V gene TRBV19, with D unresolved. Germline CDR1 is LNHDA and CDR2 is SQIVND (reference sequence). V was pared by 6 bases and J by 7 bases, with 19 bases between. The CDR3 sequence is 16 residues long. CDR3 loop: CASRLAGGPPNSPLHF. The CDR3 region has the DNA TGTGCCAGTAGGCTTGCTGGAGGGCCCCCAAATTCACCCCTCCACTTT.

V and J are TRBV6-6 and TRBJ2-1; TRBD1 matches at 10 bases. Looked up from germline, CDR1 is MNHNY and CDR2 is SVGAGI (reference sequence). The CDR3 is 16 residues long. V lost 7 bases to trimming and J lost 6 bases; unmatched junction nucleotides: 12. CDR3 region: CASIWEPGQGFNEQFF. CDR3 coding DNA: TGTGCCAGCATTTGGGAACCGGGACAGGGGTTCAATGAGCAGTTCTTC.

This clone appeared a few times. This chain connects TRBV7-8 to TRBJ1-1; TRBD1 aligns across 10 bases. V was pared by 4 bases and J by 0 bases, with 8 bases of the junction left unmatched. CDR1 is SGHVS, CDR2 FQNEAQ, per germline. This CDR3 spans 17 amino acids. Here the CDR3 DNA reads TGTGCCAGCAGCTCCGGGACAGGGGCCCGTATGAACACTGAAGCTTTCTTT. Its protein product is CASSSGTGARMNTEAFF. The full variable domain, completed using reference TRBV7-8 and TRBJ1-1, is GAGVSQSPRYKVAKRGQDVALRCDPISGHVSLFWYQQALGQGPEFLTYFQNEAQLDKSGLPSDRFFAERPEGSVSTLKIQRTQQEDSAVYLCASSSGTGARMNTEAFFGQGTRLTVV.

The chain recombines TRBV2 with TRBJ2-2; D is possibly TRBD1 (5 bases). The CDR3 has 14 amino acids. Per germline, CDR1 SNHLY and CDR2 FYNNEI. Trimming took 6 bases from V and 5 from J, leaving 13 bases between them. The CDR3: CASRDLGVTGELFF. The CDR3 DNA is TGTGCCAGCAGGGACCTAGGGGTGACCGGGGAGCTGTTTTTT.